This T cell receptor beta chain was sequenced in a study of T cell responses to AZD1222 COVID-19 vaccine. Assay: immunoSEQ multiplex PCR; the TCRdb copy retains only in-frame clones and omits some. The table includes 140,000 or so clones, roughly 90% detected once. V was pared by 2 bases and J by 6 bases, with 1 base of the junction left unmatched. From germline, CDR1 is SGHTA and CDR2 FQGNSA. This CDR3 is built from 12 residues. The clonotype originates from an adult who received the MenACWY meningococcal vaccine as a control. This specimen consisted of peripheral blood, obtained 28 days after the second dose of the MenACWY control vaccine. This chain uses TRBV7-2 with TRBJ2-7; TRBD2 matches 7 bases. The CDR3 nucleotides are TGTGCCAGCAGCTTACGCGGGAGCGAGCAGTACTTC. Translation: CASSLRGSEQYF. Looking up the rest from reference TRBV7-2 and TRBJ2-7 gives the full variable domain: GAGVSQSPSNKVTEKGKDVELRCDPISGHTALYWYRQSLGQGLEFLIYFQGNSAPDKSGLPSDRFSAERTGGSVSTLTIQRTQQEDSAVYLCASSLRGSEQYFGPGTRLTVT.